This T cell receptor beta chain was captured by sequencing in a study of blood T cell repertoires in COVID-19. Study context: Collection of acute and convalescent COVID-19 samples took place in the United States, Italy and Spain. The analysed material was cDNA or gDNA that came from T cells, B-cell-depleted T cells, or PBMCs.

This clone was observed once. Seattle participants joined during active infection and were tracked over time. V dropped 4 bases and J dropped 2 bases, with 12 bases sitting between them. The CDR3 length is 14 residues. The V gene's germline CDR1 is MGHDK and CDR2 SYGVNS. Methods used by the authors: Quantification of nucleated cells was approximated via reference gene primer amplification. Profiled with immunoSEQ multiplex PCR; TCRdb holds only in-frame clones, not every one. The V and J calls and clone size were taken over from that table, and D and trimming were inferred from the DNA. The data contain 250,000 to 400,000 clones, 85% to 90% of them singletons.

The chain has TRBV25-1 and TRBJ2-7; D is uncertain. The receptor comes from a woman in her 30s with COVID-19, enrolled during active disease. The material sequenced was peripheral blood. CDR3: CASSGLVLAYEQYF. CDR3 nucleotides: TGTGCCAGCAGTGGGCTAGTCCTAGCCTACGAGCAGTACTTC.